One T cell receptor beta chain is described in this entry. Its target is not known. Germline CDR1 MNHNY, CDR2 SVGAGI (reference sequence). CDR3 length: 13 residues. Trimming took off 6 bases at V and 4 bases at J, with 10 bases between the two ends. The data originate from a study of OX40 agonist ivuxolimab in advanced cancers. Study overall: Those enrolled were roughly 85% male, with a mean age of roughly 62 years and ages from roughly 20 to 85. Broader study findings: Doses of 0.1 to 3.0 mg/kg were accompanied by clonal expansion of CD4+ and CD8+ blood T cells by week 6. Antigen specificity was not determined for the expanded peripheral T cells.

Assay used: immunoSEQ multiplex PCR; TCRdb lists only in-frame clones, some missing. The profile shows about 54,000 clones, 70% to 90% of them singletons. This TCR came from an adult with an advanced solid tumor such as melanoma, head and neck, liver or kidney cancer. The source was CD4+ or CD8+ T cells sorted from blood, collected in a trial of the OX40 agonist ivuxolimab. This chain joins TRBV6-6 and TRBJ1-5; D unclear. In DNA, the CDR3 is TGTGCCAGCAGCGGACGGTCGAATCAGCCCCAGCATTTT. Protein: CASSGRSNQPQHF.